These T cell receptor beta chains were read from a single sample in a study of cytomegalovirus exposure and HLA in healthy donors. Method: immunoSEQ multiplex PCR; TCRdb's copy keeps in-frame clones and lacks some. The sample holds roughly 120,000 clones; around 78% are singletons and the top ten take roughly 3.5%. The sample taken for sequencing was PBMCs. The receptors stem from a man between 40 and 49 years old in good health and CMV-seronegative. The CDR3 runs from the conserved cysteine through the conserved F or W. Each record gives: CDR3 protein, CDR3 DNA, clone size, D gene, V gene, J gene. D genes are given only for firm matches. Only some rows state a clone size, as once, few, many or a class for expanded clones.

CASSVSSSGGSGEQFF,TGTGCCAGCAGCGTTTCTTCGAGCGGGGGGTCCGGTGAGCAGTTCTTC,NA,TRBD2,TRBV9,TRBJ2-1
CASSARVDEKLFF,TGTGCCAGCAGTGCCAGGGTAGACGAAAAACTGTTTTTT,NA,NA,TRBV6-4,TRBJ1-4
CASRLLTGGEQYF,TGTGCCAGCAGACTTTTGACAGGGGGGGAGCAGTACTTC,once,TRBD1,TRBV2,TRBJ2-7
CASSRGEVYTEAFF,TGTGCCAGCTCACGGGGGGAAGTCTACACTGAAGCTTTCTTT,NA,NA,TRBV6-5,TRBJ1-1
CSVGSGTTNTDTQYF,TGCAGCGTGGGATCCGGGACTACCAACACAGATACGCAGTATTTT,once,TRBD2,TRBV29-1,TRBJ2-3
CASSVGLAGGADTQYF,TGTGCCAGCAGCGTAGGACTAGCGGGGGGGGCAGATACGCAGTATTTT,NA,TRBD2,TRBV9,TRBJ2-3
CASSYTGRSSYEQYF,TGTGCCAGCAGCTACACAGGACGAAGCTCCTACGAGCAGTACTTC,NA,NA,TRBV6-5,TRBJ2-7
CASSFSSGARTDTQYF,TGCGCCAGCAGCTTTTCTAGCGGGGCCCGTACAGATACGCAGTATTTT,once,TRBD2,TRBV5-1,TRBJ2-3
CASSLFPRTDDNSPLHF,TGTGCCAGCAGTTTATTCCCCCGGACAGACGATAATTCACCCCTCCACTTT,NA,NA,TRBV27,TRBJ1-6
CASSSLGGTQYF,TGTGCCAGCAGCTCACTGGGGGGTACGCAGTATTTT,NA,NA,TRBV11-2,TRBJ2-3
CAWMGRGRNTGELFF,TGTGCCTGGATGGGGCGGGGGCGGAACACCGGGGAGCTGTTTTTT,NA,NA,TRBV30,TRBJ2-2
CASSDQGQEAFF,TGCGCCAGCAGCGACCAGGGACAGGAAGCTTTCTTT,few,TRBD1,TRBV4-1,TRBJ1-1
CASSLSGREKTGRRDTEAFF,TGCGCCAGCAGCTTGTCAGGGCGCGAGAAGACCGGGCGGCGTGACACTGAAGCTTTCTTT,NA,NA,TRBV5-1,TRBJ1-1
CASSGRVLANYGYTF,TGTGCCAGCAGCGGCAGGGTCTTAGCTAACTATGGCTACACCTTC,NA,NA,TRBV6-5,TRBJ1-2
CSAGNTEAFF,TGCAGCGCGGGGAACACTGAAGCTTTCTTT,NA,NA,TRBV29-1,TRBJ1-1
CASSPSYYEQYF,TGTGCCAGCAGCCCGAGTTACTACGAGCAGTACTTC,NA,NA,TRBV14,TRBJ2-7
CASSLGQGASYGYTF,TGTGCCAGCAGCTTAGGTCAGGGGGCTTCGTATGGCTACACCTTC,NA,TRBD1,TRBV7-9,TRBJ1-2
CASSLQRAKETQYF,TGTGCCAGCAGTCTACAGAGAGCCAAAGAGACCCAGTACTTC,NA,NA,TRBV6-1,TRBJ2-5
CASSYSTGVGTEAFF,TGTGCCAGCAGTTACTCGACGGGGGTCGGGACTGAAGCTTTCTTT,NA,NA,TRBV6-5,TRBJ1-1
CASSPRTSGGADTQYF,TGTGCCAGCAGCCCTCGGACTAGCGGGGGGGCAGATACGCAGTATTTT,NA,TRBD2,TRBV7-3,TRBJ2-3
CASSSDRGYEQYF,TGTGCCAGCAGCTCCGACAGGGGCTACGAGCAGTACTTC,NA,TRBD1,TRBV7-3,TRBJ2-7
CASSSAGADTEAFF,TGTGCCAGCAGTTCGGCAGGGGCGGACACTGAAGCTTTCTTT,NA,NA,TRBV28,TRBJ1-1
CASRHKYSGANVLTF,TGTGCCAGCAGACACAAATACTCTGGGGCCAACGTCCTGACTTTC,NA,NA,TRBV6-5,TRBJ2-6
CASRGEWGTGELFF,TGCGCCAGCCGGGGGGAATGGGGAACCGGGGAGCTGTTTTTT,few,TRBD2,TRBV4-1,TRBJ2-2
CASSEWQGGTDTQYF,TGTGCCAGCAGTGAATGGCAGGGGGGCACAGATACGCAGTATTTT,NA,TRBD1,TRBV6-1,TRBJ2-3
CASSWGERTEAFF,TGTGCCAGCAGCTGGGGGGAGCGCACTGAAGCTTTCTTT,NA,NA,TRBV5-4,TRBJ1-1
CASSTLEGNQPQHF,TGTGCCAGCAGCACCTTAGAAGGCAATCAGCCCCAGCATTTT,NA,NA,TRBV6-5,TRBJ1-5
CATSPGKSGNTIYF,TGTGCCACCTCTCCCGGGAAGAGTGGAAACACCATATATTTT,NA,NA,TRBV11-2,TRBJ1-3
CASSFISDTDTQYF,TGTGCCAGCAGCTTTATTAGCGACACAGATACGCAGTATTTT,NA,NA,TRBV5-6,TRBJ2-3
CASSLGGPIESYNEQFF,TGTGCCAGCAGCTTGGGGGGGCCCATTGAATCCTACAATGAGCAGTTCTTC,few,NA,TRBV5-6,TRBJ2-1
CASSISGLAGQETQYF,TGTGCCAGCAGCATATCGGGACTAGCGGGACAAGAGACCCAGTACTTC,NA,TRBD2,TRBV4-2,TRBJ2-5
CASSQVVDTPYEQYF,TGTGCCAGCAGCCAAGTAGTAGACACTCCCTACGAGCAGTACTTC,once,NA,TRBV14,TRBJ2-7
CASSPRQPGELFF,TGTGCCAGCAGCCCCAGACAGCCCGGGGAGCTGTTTTTT,NA,NA,TRBV7-3,TRBJ2-2
CASSADRAETQYF,TGTGCCAGCAGCGCCGACAGGGCAGAGACCCAGTACTTC,NA,TRBD1,TRBV9,TRBJ2-5
CASSSQGGGELFF,TGTGCCAGCAGCTCTCAAGGCGGCGGGGAGCTGTTTTTT,NA,NA,TRBV7-2,TRBJ2-2
CASSQAWGNRDTDTQYF,TGCGCCAGCAGCCAGGCCTGGGGGAACAGGGACACAGATACGCAGTATTTT,once,NA,TRBV4-1,TRBJ2-3
CASSYLLGQSETQYF,TGTGCCAGCAGTTATTTACTTGGACAGTCGGAGACCCAGTACTTC,NA,NA,TRBV7-9,TRBJ2-5
CASSSPEQGTWGGYTF,TGTGCCAGCAGCTCCCCGGAACAGGGGACCTGGGGTGGCTACACCTTC,NA,TRBD1,TRBV9,TRBJ1-2
CASGQSGTNTGELFF,TGTGCCAGCGGCCAATCCGGGACAAACACCGGGGAGCTGTTTTTT,NA,NA,TRBV2,TRBJ2-2
CASSLLDRGLQETQYF,TGTGCCAGCAGCTTACTGGATAGGGGGTTACAGGAGACCCAGTACTTC,few,NA,TRBV7-9,TRBJ2-5
CASSPGQLGYSPLHF,TGTGCCAGCTCACCTGGACAGCTAGGGTACTCACCCCTCCACTTT,NA,NA,TRBV18,TRBJ1-6
CASRRQGGYEQYF,TGTGCCAGCAGGAGACAGGGAGGCTACGAGCAGTACTTC,NA,NA,TRBV11-2,TRBJ2-7
CASSLDRGYEQYF,TGTGCCAGCAGTTTAGACAGGGGCTACGAGCAGTACTTC,NA,TRBD1,TRBV28,TRBJ2-7
CASSVGPARNEQYF,TGTGCCAGCAGCGTAGGGCCCGCCAGGAACGAGCAGTACTTC,few,NA,TRBV11-2,TRBJ2-7
CASSVDFLAKNIQYF,TGTGCCAGCAGTGTGGACTTTCTAGCCAAAAACATTCAGTACTTC,NA,NA,TRBV27,TRBJ2-4
CASTLQGPYEQYF,TGTGCCAGCACTTTACAGGGTCCTTACGAGCAGTACTTC,NA,NA,TRBV27,TRBJ2-7
CASSLRQGVNTEAFF,TGTGCCAGCAGTCTCCGACAGGGGGTGAACACTGAAGCTTTCTTT,NA,TRBD1,TRBV6-1,TRBJ1-1
CASSDTSRGTEAFF,TGTGCCAGCAGCGATACATCCAGGGGGACTGAAGCTTTCTTT,few,TRBD1,TRBV6-4,TRBJ1-1
CASSLDRVGSPLHF,TGTGCCAGCAGTTTAGACAGGGTGGGTTCACCCCTCCACTTT,NA,TRBD1,TRBV6-5,TRBJ1-6
CASSLSGYTGELFF,TGTGCCAGCAGCTTAAGCGGATACACCGGGGAGCTGTTTTTT,NA,NA,TRBV7-2,TRBJ2-2
CASSLLRGDSYEQYF,TGTGCCAGCAGCTTATTACGGGGGGACTCCTACGAGCAGTACTTC,NA,TRBD2,TRBV7-3,TRBJ2-7
CAIGQGSIGYTF,TGTGCCATCGGACAGGGGTCGATTGGCTACACCTTC,NA,TRBD1,TRBV19,TRBJ1-2
CASSHRQGKNTEAFF,TGTGCCAGCAGCCATAGACAGGGGAAGAACACTGAAGCTTTCTTT,NA,TRBD1,TRBV5-4,TRBJ1-1